The 15 T cell receptor beta chains below come from one sample, sequenced in a study of cytomegalovirus exposure and HLA in healthy donors. PCR used 60 Vbeta primers and 13 Jbeta primers. Repertoires were generated with immunoSEQ multiplex PCR, while TCRdb's copy carries only in-frame clones and drops some. Here the sample spans 120,000 or so clones, less than 85% being singletons. Sequencing was performed on PBMCs. These receptors were obtained from a young man in good health and CMV-seropositive.

This chain connects TRBV5-4 to TRBJ2-3, with D perhaps matching TRBD1 (6 bases). Germline CDR1 SGHNT, CDR2 YYREEE (reference sequence). Trimming shortened V by 4 bases and J by 5 bases, and 11 bases separated the two germline ends. There are 13 residues in the CDR3. DNA for the CDR3: TGTGCCAGCAGCCTGACAGGCATAGATACGCAGTATTTT. It yields the protein CASSLTGIDTQYF.

This rearrangement joins TRBV19 to TRBJ2-5; D is perhaps TRBD2 (6 bases). This CDR3 spans 17 amino acids. V lost 3 bases and J 3 bases, leaving 20 bases between the germline ends. CDR1 is LNHDA, CDR2 SQIVND, per germline (reference sequence). The CDR3 protein is CASSIGTRDTTKETQYF. CDR3 nucleotide sequence: TGTGCCAGTAGTATTGGGACTCGGGATACAACCAAAGAGACCCAGTACTTC.

The chain joins TRBV7-8 to TRBJ2-7, with a weak D call TRBD2 (5 bases). Germline V lookup: CDR1 SGHVS, CDR2 FQNEAQ. The CDR3 covers 12 residues. The CDR3 reads CVVGSRPYEQYF. CDR3 DNA sequence: TGTGTAGTTGGGAGCCGTCCCTACGAGCAGTACTTC.

The CDR3: CASSSGLPNEQFF. The CDR3 DNA sequence: TGTGCCAGCAGCTCGGGACTCCCCAATGAGCAGTTCTTC. This chain connects TRBV7-9 to TRBJ2-1; D possibly corresponds to TRBD2 (6 bases). V dropped 4 bases and J dropped 6 bases, with 10 bases sitting between them. CDR1 SEHNR and CDR2 FQNEAQ come from the germline V gene (reference sequence). CDR3 size: 13 residues.

CDR3 DNA sequence: TGTGCCAGCAGTTCGGGACAGAGCTCCTACGAGCAGTACTTC. It codes for CASSSGQSSYEQYF. This chain links TRBV13 with TRBJ2-7; 7 bases are a match to TRBD1. Germline values: CDR1 PRHDT, CDR2 FYEKMQ (reference sequence). After removal of 6 bases from V and 0 bases from J, the junction contained 5 bases not matched to a gene. The CDR3 consists of 14 residues.

In its sample, this clone was seen once. Here the CDR3 DNA reads TGTGCCAGCACCACCTTGGGGGGCTATGGCTACACCTTC. This encodes CASTTLGGYGYTF. The V and J genes are TRBV13 and TRBJ1-2; possible D gene TRBD1, 5 bases. The CDR3 is 13 amino acids. Germline CDR1 reads PRHDT; CDR2 reads FYEKMQ (reference sequence). Trimming cost V 7 bases and J 4 bases, with 13 bases left between them.

The chain joins TRBV28 to TRBJ1-6, with TRBD1 as a possible D gene (5 bases). Deletions cut 3 bases from V and 4 bases from J, with 10 bases between. From germline, CDR1 is MDHEN and CDR2 SYDVKM. The CDR3 runs 15 residues. CDR3: CASSFGRTYNSPLHF. The CDR3 DNA reads TGTGCCAGCAGTTTCGGGAGGACATATAATTCACCCCTCCACTTT.

This clone was recorded once. At one boundary the junction diverges from the germline segment, which might be a read error. V is TRBV6-1 and J is TRBJ2-3; maybe TRBD2 (5 bases). In germline, CDR1 is MNHNS, CDR2 SASEGT. This CDR3 has 13 residues. The CDR3 DNA follows: TGTGCCAGCCGGGCCGAGGGCACAGATATGCAGTATTTT. It is translated as CASRAEGTDMQYF.

The gene calls are TRBV7-6 and TRBJ1-2, with D possibly being TRBD1 (6 bases). This CDR3 has 13 amino acids. The V gene's germline CDR1 is SGHVS and CDR2 FNYEAQ. V dropped 1 base and J dropped 5 bases, with 8 bases sitting between them. The CDR3 nucleotides read TGTGCCAGCAGCTTAGGGACAGCTTATGGCTACACCTTC. Translating it yields CASSLGTAYGYTF.

A single count supports this clone. The chain has TRBV27 and TRBJ1-1, with D unclear. CDR1 is MNHEY and CDR2 is SMNVEV in the germline V gene (reference sequence). V was pared by 5 bases and J by 0 bases, with 4 bases between. CDR3 length: 12 amino acids. The CDR3 is CASSPVNTEAFF. For the CDR3, the DNA is TGTGCCAGCAGTCCGGTGAACACTGAAGCTTTCTTT.

The J gene is TRBJ1-1, the V gene TRBV27, with 10 bases identical to TRBD1. Germline V gives CDR1 MNHEY, CDR2 SMNVEV (reference sequence). Germline trimming cut 3 bases from V and 4 bases from J; bases unmatched to any gene: 2. CDR3 length: 14 residues. The CDR3 DNA follows: TGTGCCAGCAGTTTGGGACAGGGGATCACTGAAGCTTTCTTT. The encoded protein is CASSLGQGITEAFF.

The chain combines TRBV7-9 with TRBJ2-7; the D gene is possibly TRBD1 (5 bases). The CDR3 has 16 amino acids. Germline CDR1 reads SEHNR; CDR2 reads FQNEAQ (reference sequence). The germline V and J ends were trimmed by 4 bases and 3 bases, with 19 bases remaining between them. The CDR3, as DNA: TGTGCCAGCAGCTCCCCAGGGTCAGAAACTAACTACGAGCAGTACTTC. This sequence encodes CASSSPGSETNYEQYF.

The rearrangement links TRBV11-2 to TRBJ2-2, with D possibly being TRBD2 (6 bases). This CDR3 region has 15 residues. CDR1 SGHAT and CDR2 FQNNGV come from the germline V gene. Between the trimmed V and J ends, which lost 2 bases and 5 bases, there was a span of 12 bases. The CDR3 loop reads CASSLNSGGTGELFF. The CDR3 DNA reads TGTGCCAGCAGCTTAAACTCTGGGGGGACCGGGGAGCTGTTTTTT.

V usage is TRBV5-4 and J usage is TRBJ1-2; D not certain. V was clipped by 4 bases and J by 1 base, with 14 bases between them. Germline CDR1 SGHNT, CDR2 YYREEE (reference sequence). The CDR3 is made up of 15 amino acids. The CDR3 DNA reads TGTGCCAGCAGCCACATTCTTAGCGGTAACTATGGCTACACCTTC. As protein: CASSHILSGNYGYTF.

This chain uses TRBV5-1 with TRBJ1-2; TRBD1 matches at 8 bases. The CDR3 has 14 amino acids. Germline-derived CDR1 and CDR2 are SGHRS and YFSETQ. Losses at the gene ends were 5 bases for V and 6 bases for J; bases not matched to a gene: 9. The CDR3 sequence: CASSIGQGFDGYTF. As DNA, the CDR3 is TGCGCCAGCAGTATTGGACAGGGTTTCGATGGCTACACCTTC. The complete variable domain, with remaining parts taken from reference TRBV5-1 and TRBJ1-2, reads KAGVTQTPRYLIKTRGQQVTLSCSPISGHRSVSWYQQTPGQGLQFLFEYFSETQRNKGNFPGRFSGRQFSNSRSEMNVSTLELGDSALYLCASSIGQGFDGYTFGSGTRLTVV.